These T cell receptor beta chains were read from a single sample in a study of T cells in Graves' hyperthyroidism and ophthalmopathy. Via MiXCR, TCRdb re-called the multiplex PCR reads, giving one row per CDR3 protein. This table has a few hundred thousand distinct CDR3 sequences, about 20% appearing once. Sequencing was done on a sample of blood. The receptors were sampled from a woman aged 70-85 years with Graves' ophthalmopathy. Each CDR3 is given with its conserved first and last residue. Fields, in order: clone size, V gene, D gene, J gene, CDR3 protein, CDR3 DNA. The D gene is left open where the match is weak. Clone size is not always given. Where it is, it says once, few, many or a class for expanded clones.

>.|TRBV3-1|.|TRBJ2-7
CASSNLGEQYF
TGTGCCAGCAGTAACCTGGGCGAGCAGTACTTC
>many|TRBV20-1|TRBD1|TRBJ2-3
CSAGKQGAGSTDTQYF
TGCAGTGCTGGAAAACAGGGGGCAGGCAGCACAGATACGCAGTATTTT
>many|TRBV7-2|TRBD2|TRBJ2-3
CASRDTGRTPDTQYF
TGTGCCAGCAGGGATACCGGGAGGACGCCAGATACGCAGTATTTT
>.|TRBV3-1|.|TRBJ1-2
CAVASNYGYTF
TGTGCTGTTGCCTCTAACTATGGCTACACCTTC
>many|TRBV13|TRBD1|TRBJ2-1
CASSPRQGPYNEQFF
TGTGCCAGCAGCCCCAGACAGGGACCCTACAATGAGCAGTTCTTC
>many|TRBV28|.|TRBJ1-2
CASSFIGGYGYTF
TGTGCCAGCAGTTTTATAGGGGGCTATGGCTACACCTTC
>many|TRBV2|.|TRBJ1-2
CASSGDSLDGYTF
TGTGCCAGCAGTGGAGACAGCCTAGATGGCTACACCTTC
>few|TRBV2|.|TRBJ2-4
CASSERGSGKNIQYF
TGTGCCAGCAGTGAACGGGGGAGCGGCAAAAACATTCAGTACTTC
>.|TRBV4-1|.|TRBJ1-2
CASSQETGGRVSGYTF
TGCGCCAGCAGCCAAGAAACGGGGGGCAGGGTGAGCGGCTACACCTTC
>.|TRBV4-1|TRBD2|TRBJ2-1
CASSHTGTSGMMGQFF
TGCGCCAGCAGCCACACCGGGACTAGCGGGATGATGGGGCAGTTCTTC
>.|TRBV30|.|TRBJ2-2
CAWNKGLPFANTGELFF
TGTGCCTGGAACAAAGGACTCCCTTTCGCGAACACCGGGGAGCTGTTTTTT
>.|TRBV29-1|TRBD1|TRBJ2-2
CSAAGTGTGELFF
TGCAGCGCCGCCGGGACAGGGACCGGGGAGCTGTTTTTT
>many|TRBV3-1|.|TRBJ1-1
CASSSVTEAFF
TGTGCCAGCAGCAGTGTCACTGAAGCTTTCTTT
>.|TRBV18|.|TRBJ1-1
CASSPGRGGMTEAFF
TGTGCCAGCTCACCCGGGAGGGGAGGTATGACTGAAGCTTTCTTT
>few|TRBV6-5|TRBD2|TRBJ2-5
CASSSSGRGLGETQYF
TGTGCCAGCAGTTCTAGCGGGAGAGGGCTTGGAGAGACCCAGTACTTC
>.|TRBV3-1|.|TRBJ2-1
CASSLLGAAGHNEQFF
TGTGCCAGCAGCCTTCTGGGGGCCGCAGGCCACAATGAGCAGTTCTTC
>.|TRBV27|.|TRBJ1-4
CASSSHIQNEKLFF
TGTGCCAGCAGTTCCCATATCCAAAATGAAAAACTGTTTTTT
>.|TRBV11-2|.|TRBJ1-2
CAGSLVGRRGYTF
TGTGCCGGCAGCTTAGTGGGACGAAGGGGCTACACCTTC
>.|TRBV27|.|TRBJ2-7
CASSSSLTAYYEQYF
TGTGCCAGCAGTTCCTCTCTGACAGCGTACTACGAGCAGTACTTC
>many|TRBV12-3/TRBV12-4|.|TRBJ2-7
CASSRSTLPYEQYF
TGTGCCAGCAGCCGAAGCACCCTACCCTACGAGCAGTACTTC
>few|TRBV19|.|TRBJ1-1
CASSILGAKNAEAFF
TGTGCCAGTAGTATATTGGGGGCGAAGAACGCTGAAGCTTTCTTT
>many|TRBV25-1|.|TRBJ2-1
CASSVSGGRPEQFF
TGTGCCAGCAGTGTTTCCGGGGGGCGCCCTGAGCAGTTCTTC
>few|TRBV12-3/TRBV12-4|TRBD2|TRBJ2-2
CASSSLAGVFNGELFF
TGTGCCAGCAGCTCACTAGCGGGAGTTTTCAACGGGGAGCTGTTTTTT
>few|TRBV12-3/TRBV12-4|TRBD1|TRBJ1-2
CASRVGQVNYGYTF
TGTGCCAGCAGAGTGGGACAGGTTAACTATGGCTACACCTTC
>.|TRBV7-2|.|TRBJ1-4
CASQGQGYEKLFF
TGTGCCAGCCAGGGGCAGGGTTATGAAAAACTGTTTTTT
>few|TRBV7-2|TRBD1|TRBJ1-1
CASSLGDRGRTEAFF
TGTGCCAGCAGCTTAGGCGACAGGGGACGCACTGAAGCTTTCTTT
>many|TRBV7-2|TRBD1|TRBJ1-5
CASSPDRAYSNQPQHF
TGTGCCAGCAGCCCGGACAGGGCGTATAGCAATCAGCCCCAGCATTTT
>few|TRBV30|.|TRBJ1-2
CAWPGGVRGYTF
TGTGCCTGGCCCGGTGGGGTCCGGGGCTACACCTTC
>.|TRBV6-5|.|TRBJ2-6
CASTPSVLTVLTF
TGTGCCAGCACCCCCTCCGTCCTTACCGTCCTGACTTTC
>few|TRBV5-1|.|TRBJ2-7
CASSLEGHPYEQYF
TGCGCCAGCAGCTTGGAGGGACACCCCTACGAGCAGTACTTC
>.|TRBV5-1|TRBD2|TRBJ2-7
CASSSMAGGPYNEQYF
TGCGCCAGCAGCTCCATGGCGGGAGGTCCCTACAATGAGCAGTACTTC
>few|TRBV20-1|TRBD2|TRBJ2-1
CSARDRWLAGATEQFF
TGCAGTGCTAGAGATCGTTGGCTAGCGGGAGCGACTGAGCAGTTCTTC
>.|TRBV15|.|TRBJ2-7
CATSRGGLGSYEQYF
TGTGCCACCAGCAGGGGTGGATTAGGCTCCTACGAGCAGTACTTC
>.|TRBV7-9|TRBD2|TRBJ2-3
CASSFASGTSGTDTQYF
TGTGCCAGCAGCTTTGCTTCCGGGACTAGCGGAACAGATACGCAGTATTTT
>.|TRBV5-1|.|TRBJ2-2
CASSPWGVGNTGELFF
TGCGCCAGCAGCCCCTGGGGGGTCGGGAACACCGGGGAGCTGTTTTTT
>few|TRBV15|.|TRBJ2-7
CATSRDLAGDEQYF
TGTGCCACCAGCAGAGATTTAGCCGGCGACGAGCAGTACTTC